This is a list of T cell receptor beta chains from one sample in a study of early T cells in non-severe SARS-CoV-2 infection. TCRdb independently ran MiXCR on the 5' RACE reads; one entry per CDR3 protein. This table holds around 70,000 distinct CDR3 sequences, more than 9% found once. The sequencing input was whole blood. These receptors were obtained from an adult who was a healthcare worker with PCR-confirmed SARS-CoV-2 infection or an uninfected control (not recorded which). Each CDR3 is given with its conserved first and last residue. D genes are given only for firm matches. Only part of the rows carry a size: once, few, many, or a class if the clone is expanded.

j_gene	abundance	d_gene	v_gene	len	CDR3nt	CDR3aa
TRBJ1-4	NA	NA	TRBV6-5	15	TGTGCCAGCAGTTACGAAGGGGGGACTAATGAAAAACTGTTTTTT	CASSYEGGTNEKLFF
TRBJ2-1	many	TRBD1	TRBV6-5	14	TGTGCCAGCAGACGGGACAGGGGGCGAAATGAGCAGTTCTTC	CASRRDRGRNEQFF
TRBJ2-7	few	NA	TRBV28	16	TGTACCAGCAGTATCCCTGGCGGGACACCCAGCTACGAGCAGTACTTC	CTSSIPGGTPSYEQYF
TRBJ2-7	many	TRBD1	TRBV20-1	15	TGCAGTGCTCGGCCCGGACAGGGGGCTTCCTACGAGCAGTACTTC	CSARPGQGASYEQYF
TRBJ2-6	many	TRBD1	TRBV7-9	17	TGTGCCAGCAGCTTAGCCGGGACAGAGGAAGGGGCCAACGTCCTGACTTTC	CASSLAGTEEGANVLTF
TRBJ2-1	many	NA	TRBV7-6	14	TGTGCCAGCAGCTTAGTAAGCGGGCACAATGAGCAGTTCTTC	CASSLVSGHNEQFF
TRBJ1-1	NA	NA	TRBV29-1	11	TGCAGCGGGGGGGCGAACACTGAAGCTTTCTTT	CSGGANTEAFF
TRBJ2-3	NA	NA	TRBV27	12	TGTGCCAGCAGTTTTGGGCAGGATACGCAGTATTTT	CASSFGQDTQYF
TRBJ2-2	many	NA	TRBV6-4	14	TGTGCCAGCAGCGAATCAGCGCAGCGCAGGGTCCTGTTTTTT	CASSESAQRRVLFF
TRBJ2-3	NA	NA	TRBV20-1	13	TGCAGCCCCAAGGATCCTAGCACAGATACGCAGTATTTT	CSPKDPSTDTQYF
TRBJ2-5	NA	TRBD2	TRBV7-6	14	TGTGCCAGCAGCTTAGCGCCGGGAGGAGAGACCCAGTACTTC	CASSLAPGGETQYF
TRBJ2-2	few	TRBD2	TRBV28	16	TGTGCCAGCAGTGCGTGGACTAGCGGGAGGAACGGGGAGCTGTTTTTT	CASSAWTSGRNGELFF
TRBJ2-2	few	NA	TRBV28	14	TGTGCCAGCAGTCCCCTCCCGAACACCGGGGAGCTGTTTTTT	CASSPLPNTGELFF
TRBJ2-1	few	TRBD2	TRBV28	16	TGTGCCAGCAGTTCCTCTAGCGGAGAGACCTACAATGAGCAGTTCTTC	CASSSSSGETYNEQFF
TRBJ2-3	NA	TRBD2	TRBV7-9	16	TGTGCCAGCAGCTCGGCCGGACTAGCGGGGGCAGATACGCAGTATTTT	CASSSAGLAGADTQYF
TRBJ2-1	many	TRBD1	TRBV29-1	13	TGCAGCGTTGAGGGGGACAGGACGAATGAGCAGTTCTTC	CSVEGDRTNEQFF
TRBJ1-1	NA	TRBD1	TRBV7-9	16	TGTGCCAGCAGCCCTCGACAGGGAAGGGTGAACACTGAAGCTTTCTTT	CASSPRQGRVNTEAFF
TRBJ2-1	few	NA	TRBV28	14	TGTGCCAGCAGTTTGGGTTCTGCGGACAATGAGCAGTTCTTC	CASSLGSADNEQFF
TRBJ2-1	few	TRBD2	TRBV18	15	TGTGCCAGCTCTCCCCCTAGCGGGAGGAGCAATGAGCAGTTCTTC	CASSPPSGRSNEQFF
TRBJ2-7	NA	NA	TRBV5-1	14	TGCGCCAGCAGCTTGTCGGGGGCCCCGAACGAGCAGTACTTC	CASSLSGAPNEQYF
TRBJ2-7	many	TRBD2	TRBV20-1	14	TGCAGTGCTAGTGGCCGGACTAGTATCTACGAGCAGTACTTC	CSASGRTSIYEQYF
TRBJ2-7	many	NA	TRBV20-1	12	TGCAGTGCTAGCCTGACTAGTAGGCAGCAGTACTTC	CSASLTSRQQYF
TRBJ2-1	many	NA	TRBV7-6	11	TGTGCCAGCAGCTTAGGGACTGAGCAGTTCTTC	CASSLGTEQFF
TRBJ2-3	many	NA	TRBV5-1	14	TGCGCCAGCAGCTTTGCCGGGGGCGAGTATACGCAGTATTTT	CASSFAGGEYTQYF
TRBJ2-3	few	TRBD2	TRBV7-9	16	TGTGCCAGCAGGAGGGCGAGCGGGAGGGGCACAGATACGCAGTATTTT	CASRRASGRGTDTQYF
TRBJ2-3	NA	TRBD2	TRBV29-1	13	TGCAGCGTTAGGGGCGGGAGAACAGATACGCAGTATTTT	CSVRGGRTDTQYF
TRBJ2-2	NA	NA	TRBV28	13	TGTGCCAGCATGGGGGGGAACACCGGGGAGCTGTTTTTT	CASMGGNTGELFF